One T cell receptor (beta chain) is described in this entry. Its antigen is currently unknown. This sample stems from a study of beta chain features in type 1 diabetes. Study-level points and caveats: Naive, central memory and regulatory TCRB repertoires appeared more similar among patients than healthy donors. In all four CD4+ subsets, TCRB CDR3 length was significantly, moderately reduced in type 1 diabetes. Using cDNA template may skew counts toward highly expressing activated cells. Unsettled here was the matter of whether HLA type influences TCRB rearrangement.

Expressed TCRB transcripts were sequenced after all isolated RNA was converted to cDNA. Data came from immunoSEQ multiplex PCR; TCRdb stores just in-frame clones and leaves some out. The table has 140,000 or so clones, about 13% seen once. Trimming removed 0 bases from V and 3 bases from J; junction bases left unmatched: 8. CDR3 length: 18 amino acids. Germline CDR1 and CDR2: ENHRY and SYGVKD. The chain has TRBV10-3 and TRBJ2-3, with 11 nucleotides matching TRBD2. Sequencing was carried out using central memory CD4+ T cells from blood. This clonotype was sampled from a man aged 18 to 30 with type 1 diabetes. In nucleotides, the CDR3 is TGTGCCATCAGTGAGTCTGGGCTAGCGGGGGGATCAACAGATACGCAGTATTTT. Protein product: CAISESGLAGGSTDTQYF.